This T cell receptor (beta chain) emerged from a study of blood T cell repertoires in COVID-19. This CDR3 spans 14 amino acids. V was clipped by 6 bases and J by 0 bases, with 9 bases between them. From germline, CDR1 is MNHEY and CDR2 SMNVEV (reference sequence). Some clones are missing from TCRdb's copy, which holds only in-frame ones; the method was immunoSEQ multiplex PCR. Here the sample spans fewer than 80,000 clones, 90% being singletons. This clonotype was sampled from a human donor in a cohort sampled during active COVID-19. Sequencing was done on a sample of peripheral blood. This chain links TRBV27 with TRBJ2-4; a weak D match, TRBD2 (5 bases). The chain's CDR3 is CASRGELAKNIQYF. The CDR3 DNA sequence: TGTGCCAGCAGGGGAGAATTAGCCAAAAACATTCAGTACTTC.